This T cell receptor (beta chain) was sequenced for a study of response to subunit inactivated influenza vaccine. From germline, CDR1 is SEHNR and CDR2 FQNEAQ (reference sequence). Trimming removed 5 bases at V and 4 bases at J, with 12 bases between. This CDR3 comprises 15 residues. Study results and caveats: The authors put forward the suggestion that each seasonal influenza vaccination may bring in only a limited number of new T cells.

MiXCR, applied by TCRdb to the RT-PCR reads, yields one record per CDR3 protein. This sample carries 550,000 to 800,000 distinct CDR3 sequences, around 14% of them seen once, and the ten largest clones take under 14%. This clonotype has just a few counts. Its specificity is unknown. This specimen consisted of PBMCs from blood, obtained 12 days after vaccination. The chain combines TRBV7-9 with TRBJ1-6; TRBD1 is a possible D gene (5 bases). The clonotype was recovered from a man aged 50 or older who received an inactivated influenza vaccine. In nucleotides, the CDR3 is TGTGCCAGCAGCCCCCCAGGGTTTTATAATTCACCCCTCCACTTT. Its protein product is CASSPPGFYNSPLHF. The variable domain in full, completed from reference TRBV7-9 and TRBJ1-6, reads DTGVSQNPRHKITKRGQNVTFRCDPISEHNRLYWYRQTLGQGPEFLTYFQNEAQLEKSRLLSDRFSAERPKGSFSTLEIQRTEQGDSAMYLCASSPPGFYNSPLHFGNGTRLTVT.